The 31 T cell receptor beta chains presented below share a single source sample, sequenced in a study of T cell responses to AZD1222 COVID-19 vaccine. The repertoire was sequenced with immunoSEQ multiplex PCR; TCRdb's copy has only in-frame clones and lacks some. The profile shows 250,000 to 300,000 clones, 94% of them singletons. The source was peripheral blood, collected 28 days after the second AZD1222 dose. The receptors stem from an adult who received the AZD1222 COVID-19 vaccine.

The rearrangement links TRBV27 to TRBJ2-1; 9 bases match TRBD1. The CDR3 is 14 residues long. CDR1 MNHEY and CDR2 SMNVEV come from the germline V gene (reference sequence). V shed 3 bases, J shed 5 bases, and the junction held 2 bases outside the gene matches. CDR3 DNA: TGTGCCAGCAGTTTCGGACAGGGGAACAATGAGCAGTTCTTC. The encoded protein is CASSFGQGNNEQFF.

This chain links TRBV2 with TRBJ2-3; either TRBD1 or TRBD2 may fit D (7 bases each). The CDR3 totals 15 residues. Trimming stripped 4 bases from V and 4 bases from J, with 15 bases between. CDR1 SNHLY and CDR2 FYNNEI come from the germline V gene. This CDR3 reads CASSASQGGSDTQYF. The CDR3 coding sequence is TGTGCCAGCAGTGCATCCCAGGGGGGGTCAGATACGCAGTATTTT.

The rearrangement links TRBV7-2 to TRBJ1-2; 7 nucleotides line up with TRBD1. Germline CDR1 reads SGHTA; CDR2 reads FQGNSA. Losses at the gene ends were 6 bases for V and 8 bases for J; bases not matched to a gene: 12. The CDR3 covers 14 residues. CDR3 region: CASSPSTRTGGYTF. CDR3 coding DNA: TGTGCCAGCAGTCCCTCGACAAGGACAGGAGGCTACACCTTC. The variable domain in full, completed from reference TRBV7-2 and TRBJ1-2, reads GAGVSQSPSNKVTEKGKDVELRCDPISGHTALYWYRQSLGQGLEFLIYFQGNSAPDKSGLPSDRFSAERTGGSVSTLTIQRTQQEDSAVYLCASSPSTRTGGYTFGSGTRLTVV.

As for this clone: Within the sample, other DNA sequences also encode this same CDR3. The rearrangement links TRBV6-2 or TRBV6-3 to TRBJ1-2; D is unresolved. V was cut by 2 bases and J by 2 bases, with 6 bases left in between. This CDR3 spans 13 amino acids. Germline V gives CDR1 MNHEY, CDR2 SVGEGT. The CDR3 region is CASSYGRNYGYTF. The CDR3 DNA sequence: TGTGCCAGCAGTTACGGCCGGAACTATGGCTACACCTTC.

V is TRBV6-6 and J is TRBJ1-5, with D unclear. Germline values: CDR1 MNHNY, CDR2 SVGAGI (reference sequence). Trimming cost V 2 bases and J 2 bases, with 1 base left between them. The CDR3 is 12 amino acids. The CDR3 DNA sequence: TGTGCCAGCAGTTACGGCAATCAGCCCCAGCATTTT. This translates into CASSYGNQPQHF.

The CDR3 DNA is TGTGCCAGCAGTTTAAGTATCGGTCTGGGGGAGCAGTTCTTC. It translates to CASSLSIGLGEQFF. The V call is TRBV28, the J call TRBJ2-1, with D unclear. This CDR3 spans 14 amino acids. The V end lost 2 bases, the J end lost 10 bases, and 15 bases lay between the germline ends. Germline CDR1 is MDHEN and CDR2 is SYDVKM. The variable domain in full, with the rest retrieved from reference TRBV28 and TRBJ2-1, is DVKVTQSSRYLVKRTGEKVFLECVQDMDHENMFWYRQDPGLGLRLIYFSYDVKMKEKGDIPEGYSVSREKKERFSLILESASTNQTSMYLCASSLSIGLGEQFFGPGTRLTVL.

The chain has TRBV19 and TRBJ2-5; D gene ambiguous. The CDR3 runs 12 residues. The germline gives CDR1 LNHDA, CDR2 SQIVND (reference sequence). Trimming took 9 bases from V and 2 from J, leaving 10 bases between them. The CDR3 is CASEHPQETQYF. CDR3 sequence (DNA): TGTGCCAGCGAACACCCTCAAGAGACCCAGTACTTC. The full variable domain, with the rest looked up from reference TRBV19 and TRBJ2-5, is DGGITQSPKYLFRKEGQNVTLSCEQNLNHDAMYWYRQDPGQGLRLIYYSQIVNDFQKGDIAEGYSVSREKKESFPLTVTSAQKNPTAFYLCASEHPQETQYFGPGTRLLVL.

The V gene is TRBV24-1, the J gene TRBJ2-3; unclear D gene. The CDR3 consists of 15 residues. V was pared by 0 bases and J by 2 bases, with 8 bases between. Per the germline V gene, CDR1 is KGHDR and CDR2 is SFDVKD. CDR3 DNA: TGTGCCACCAGTGATTTGGGTAGCACCACAGATACGCAGTATTTT. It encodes CATSDLGSTTDTQYF.

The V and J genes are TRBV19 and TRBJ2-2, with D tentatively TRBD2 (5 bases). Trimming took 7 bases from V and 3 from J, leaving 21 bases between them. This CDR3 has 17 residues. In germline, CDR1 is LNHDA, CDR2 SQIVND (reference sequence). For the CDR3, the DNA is TGTGCCAGTAACCGGCGGAGGACGGTTTCGGACACCGGGGAGCTGTTTTTT. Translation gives CASNRRRTVSDTGELFF.

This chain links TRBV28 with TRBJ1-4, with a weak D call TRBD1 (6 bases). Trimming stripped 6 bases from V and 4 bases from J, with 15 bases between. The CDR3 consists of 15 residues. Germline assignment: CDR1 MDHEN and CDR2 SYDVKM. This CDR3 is CASSPGGQINEKLFF. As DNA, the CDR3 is TGTGCCAGCAGCCCCGGAGGACAGATTAATGAAAAACTGTTTTTT.

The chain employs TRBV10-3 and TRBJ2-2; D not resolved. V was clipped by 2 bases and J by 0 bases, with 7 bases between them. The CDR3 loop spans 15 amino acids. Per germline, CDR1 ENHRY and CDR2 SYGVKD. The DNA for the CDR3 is TGTGCCATCAGTGAGGCAGAAGCGAACACCGGGGAGCTGTTTTTT. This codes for CAISEAEANTGELFF.

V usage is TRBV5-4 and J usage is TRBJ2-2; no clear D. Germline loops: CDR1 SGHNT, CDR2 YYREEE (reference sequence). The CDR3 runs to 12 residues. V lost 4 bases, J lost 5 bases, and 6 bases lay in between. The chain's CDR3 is CASSVETGELFF. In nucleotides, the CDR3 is TGTGCCAGCAGCGTCGAGACCGGGGAGCTGTTTTTT.

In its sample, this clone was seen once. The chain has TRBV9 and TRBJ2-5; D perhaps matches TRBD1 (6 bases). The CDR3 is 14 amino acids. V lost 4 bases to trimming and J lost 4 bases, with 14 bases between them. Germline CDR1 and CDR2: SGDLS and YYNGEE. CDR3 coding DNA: TGTGCCAGCAGCCCCAGACAGGCTACAGAGACCCAGTACTTC. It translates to CASSPRQATETQYF.

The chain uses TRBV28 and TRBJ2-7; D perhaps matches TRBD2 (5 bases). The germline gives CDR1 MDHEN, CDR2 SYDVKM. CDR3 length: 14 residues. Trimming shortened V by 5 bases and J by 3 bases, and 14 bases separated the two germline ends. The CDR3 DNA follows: TGTGCCAGCAGTCCTCCAGGAGGACTCTACGAGCAGTACTTC. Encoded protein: CASSPPGGLYEQYF.

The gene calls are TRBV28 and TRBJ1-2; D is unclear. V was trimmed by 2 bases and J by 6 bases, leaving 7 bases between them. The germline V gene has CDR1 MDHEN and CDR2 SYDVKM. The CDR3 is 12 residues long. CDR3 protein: CASSLDAHGYTF. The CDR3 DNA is TGTGCCAGCAGTTTAGACGCCCATGGCTACACCTTC.

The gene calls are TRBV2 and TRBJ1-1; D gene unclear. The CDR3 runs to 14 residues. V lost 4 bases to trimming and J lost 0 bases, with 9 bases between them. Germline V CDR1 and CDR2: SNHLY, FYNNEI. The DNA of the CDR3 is TGTGCCAGCAGTGCTGGCAGTATGAACACTGAAGCTTTCTTT. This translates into CASSAGSMNTEAFF.

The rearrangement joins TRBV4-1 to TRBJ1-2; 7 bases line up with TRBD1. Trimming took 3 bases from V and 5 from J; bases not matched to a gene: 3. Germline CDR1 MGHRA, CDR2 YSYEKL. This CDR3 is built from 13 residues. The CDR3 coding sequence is TGCGCCAGCAGCCATAGACAGGGTTATGGCTACACCTTC. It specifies CASSHRQGYGYTF.

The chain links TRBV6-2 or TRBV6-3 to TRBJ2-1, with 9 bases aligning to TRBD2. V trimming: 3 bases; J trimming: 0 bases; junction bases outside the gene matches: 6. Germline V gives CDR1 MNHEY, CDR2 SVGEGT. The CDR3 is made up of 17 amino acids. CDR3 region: CASSYRDSGSSYNEQFF. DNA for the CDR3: TGTGCCAGCAGTTATAGGGATAGCGGGAGCTCCTACAATGAGCAGTTCTTC.

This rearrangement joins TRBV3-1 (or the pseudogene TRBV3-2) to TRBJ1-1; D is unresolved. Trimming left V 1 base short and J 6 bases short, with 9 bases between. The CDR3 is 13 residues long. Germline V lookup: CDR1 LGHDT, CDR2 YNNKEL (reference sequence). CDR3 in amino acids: CASSQVRQAEAFF. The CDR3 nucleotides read TGTGCCAGCAGCCAAGTCCGTCAGGCTGAAGCTTTCTTT.

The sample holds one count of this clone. The CDR3 DNA sequence: TGTGCCAGCAGCTTGGGGACTAGCGGTTTGAGCTCCTACAATGAGCAGTTCTTC. As protein: CASSLGTSGLSSYNEQFF. The rearrangement links TRBV7-2 to TRBJ2-1; 11 bases fit TRBD2. Germline trimming cut 3 bases from V and 0 bases from J; bases unmatched to any gene: 7. This CDR3 region has 18 residues. The germline CDR1 and CDR2 sequences are SGHTA and FQGNSA.

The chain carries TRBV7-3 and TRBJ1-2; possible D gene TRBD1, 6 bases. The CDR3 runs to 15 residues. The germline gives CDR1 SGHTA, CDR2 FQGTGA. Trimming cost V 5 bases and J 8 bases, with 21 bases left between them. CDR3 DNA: TGTGCCAGCAGCCCCCAGGGGCTCCCTAGCGAGGGCTACACCTTC. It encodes CASSPQGLPSEGYTF.

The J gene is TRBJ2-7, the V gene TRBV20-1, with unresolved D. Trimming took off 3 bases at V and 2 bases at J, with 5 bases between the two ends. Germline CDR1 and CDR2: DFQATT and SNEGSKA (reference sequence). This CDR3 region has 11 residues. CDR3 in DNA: TGCAGTGCTAGCCGGGCCTACGAGCAGTACTTC. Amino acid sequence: CSASRAYEQYF.

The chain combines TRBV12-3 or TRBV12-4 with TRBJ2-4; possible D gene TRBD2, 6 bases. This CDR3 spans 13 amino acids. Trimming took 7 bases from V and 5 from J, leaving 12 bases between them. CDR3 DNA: TGTGCCAGCACCCGGGGGTCCGAAAACATTCAGTACTTC. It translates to CASTRGSENIQYF.

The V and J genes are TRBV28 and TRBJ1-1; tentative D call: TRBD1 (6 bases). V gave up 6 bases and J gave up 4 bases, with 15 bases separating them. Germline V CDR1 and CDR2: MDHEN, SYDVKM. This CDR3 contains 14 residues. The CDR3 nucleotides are TGTGCCAGCAGGATTACAGGGAAGAGCACTGAAGCTTTCTTT. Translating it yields CASRITGKSTEAFF.

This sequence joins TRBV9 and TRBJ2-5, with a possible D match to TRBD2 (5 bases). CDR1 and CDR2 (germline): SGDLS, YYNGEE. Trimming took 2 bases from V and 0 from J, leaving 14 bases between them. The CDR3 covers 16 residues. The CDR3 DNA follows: TGTGCCAGCAGCGTGTTAGGACTGGGCAACCAAGAGACCCAGTACTTC. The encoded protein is CASSVLGLGNQETQYF.

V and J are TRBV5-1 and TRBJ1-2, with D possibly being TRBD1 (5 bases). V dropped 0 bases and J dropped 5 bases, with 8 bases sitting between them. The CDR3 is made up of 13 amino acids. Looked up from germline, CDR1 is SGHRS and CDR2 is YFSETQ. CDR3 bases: TGCGCCAGCAGCTTGGGACAGATGTATGGCTACACCTTC. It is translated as CASSLGQMYGYTF.

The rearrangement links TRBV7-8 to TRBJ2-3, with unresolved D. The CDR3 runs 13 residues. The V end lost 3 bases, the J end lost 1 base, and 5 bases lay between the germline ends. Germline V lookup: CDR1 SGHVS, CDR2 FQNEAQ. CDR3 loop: CASSFPGTDTQYF. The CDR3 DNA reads TGTGCCAGCAGCTTTCCGGGCACAGATACGCAGTATTTT.

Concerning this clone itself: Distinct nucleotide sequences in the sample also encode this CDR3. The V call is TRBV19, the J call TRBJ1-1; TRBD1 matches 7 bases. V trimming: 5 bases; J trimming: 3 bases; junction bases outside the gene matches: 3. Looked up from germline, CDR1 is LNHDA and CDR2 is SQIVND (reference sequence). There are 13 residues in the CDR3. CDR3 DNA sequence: TGTGCCAGTAGTGTCGACAGGGACACTGAAGCTTTCTTT. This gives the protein CASSVDRDTEAFF.

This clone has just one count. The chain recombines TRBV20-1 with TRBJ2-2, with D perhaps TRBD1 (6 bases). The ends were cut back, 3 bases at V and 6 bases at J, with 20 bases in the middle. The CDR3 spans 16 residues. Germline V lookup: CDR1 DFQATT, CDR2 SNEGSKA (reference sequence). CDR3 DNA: TGCAGTGCTAGTACGCCAACCCAGCAGGGGCCCGGGGAGCTGTTTTTT. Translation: CSASTPTQQGPGELFF.

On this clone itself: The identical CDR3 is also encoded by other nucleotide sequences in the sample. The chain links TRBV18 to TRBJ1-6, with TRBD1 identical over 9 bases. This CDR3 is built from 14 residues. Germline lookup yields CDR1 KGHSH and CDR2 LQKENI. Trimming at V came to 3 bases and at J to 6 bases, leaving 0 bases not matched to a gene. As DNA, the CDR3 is TGTGCCAGCTCACCGGGACAGGGTAATTCACCCCTCCACTTT. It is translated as CASSPGQGNSPLHF.

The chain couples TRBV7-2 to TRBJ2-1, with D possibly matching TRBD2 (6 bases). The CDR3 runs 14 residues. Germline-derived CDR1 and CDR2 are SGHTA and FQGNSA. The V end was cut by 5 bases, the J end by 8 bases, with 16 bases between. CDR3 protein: CASSLGLGAHEQFF. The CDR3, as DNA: TGTGCCAGCAGCCTGGGACTTGGGGCCCATGAGCAGTTCTTC.